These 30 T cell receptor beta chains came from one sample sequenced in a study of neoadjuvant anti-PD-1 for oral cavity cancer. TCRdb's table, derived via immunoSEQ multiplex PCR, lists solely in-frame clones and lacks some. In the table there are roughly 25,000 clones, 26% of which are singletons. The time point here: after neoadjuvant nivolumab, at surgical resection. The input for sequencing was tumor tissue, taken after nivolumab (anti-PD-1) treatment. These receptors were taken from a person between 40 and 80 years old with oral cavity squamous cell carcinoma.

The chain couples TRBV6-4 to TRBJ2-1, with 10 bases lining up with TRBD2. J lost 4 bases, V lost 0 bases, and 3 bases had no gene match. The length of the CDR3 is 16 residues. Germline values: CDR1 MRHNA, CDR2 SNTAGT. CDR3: CASSDSSGRGYNEQFF. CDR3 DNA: TGTGCCAGCAGTGACTCAAGCGGGAGGGGGTACAATGAGCAGTTCTTC.

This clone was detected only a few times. For the CDR3, the DNA is TGTGCCAGCAGCGCCCGAGACGGCAATGAGCAGTTCTTC. This translates into CASSARDGNEQFF. The gene calls are TRBV9 and TRBJ2-1; D not resolved. The V end was cut by 3 bases, the J end by 6 bases, with 10 bases between. The CDR3 is 13 residues long. The germline gives CDR1 SGDLS, CDR2 YYNGEE.

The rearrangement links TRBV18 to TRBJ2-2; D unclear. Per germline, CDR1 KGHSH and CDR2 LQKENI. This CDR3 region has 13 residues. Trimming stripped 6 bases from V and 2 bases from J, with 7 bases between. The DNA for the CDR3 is TGTGCCAGCTCCGCAAGAAACACCGGGGAGCTGTTTTTT. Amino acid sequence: CASSARNTGELFF. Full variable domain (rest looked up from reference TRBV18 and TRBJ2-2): NAGVMQNPRHLVRRRGQEARLRCSPMKGHSHVYWYRQLPEEGLKFMVYLQKENIIDESGMPKERFSAEFPKEGPSILRIQQVVRGDSAAYFCASSARNTGELFFGEGSRLTVL.

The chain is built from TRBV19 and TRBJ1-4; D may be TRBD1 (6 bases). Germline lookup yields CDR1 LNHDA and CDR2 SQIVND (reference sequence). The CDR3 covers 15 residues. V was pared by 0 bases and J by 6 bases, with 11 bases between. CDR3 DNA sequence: TGTGCCAGTAGTATAGAATCACAGGGCCATGAAAAACTGTTTTTT. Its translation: CASSIESQGHEKLFF.

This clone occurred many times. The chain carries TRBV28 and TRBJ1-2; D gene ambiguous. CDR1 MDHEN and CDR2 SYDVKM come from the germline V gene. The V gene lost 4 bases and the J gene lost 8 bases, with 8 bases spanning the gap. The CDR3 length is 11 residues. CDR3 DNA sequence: TGTGCCAGCAGTTCTTATTTAGGCTACACCTTC. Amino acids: CASSSYLGYTF.

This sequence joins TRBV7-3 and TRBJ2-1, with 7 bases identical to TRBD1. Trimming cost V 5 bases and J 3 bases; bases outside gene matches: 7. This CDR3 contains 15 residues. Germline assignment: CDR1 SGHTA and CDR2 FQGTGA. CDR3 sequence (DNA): TGTGCCAGCAGCATCGACAGGGATGTCTACAATGAGCAGTTCTTC. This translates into CASSIDRDVYNEQFF.

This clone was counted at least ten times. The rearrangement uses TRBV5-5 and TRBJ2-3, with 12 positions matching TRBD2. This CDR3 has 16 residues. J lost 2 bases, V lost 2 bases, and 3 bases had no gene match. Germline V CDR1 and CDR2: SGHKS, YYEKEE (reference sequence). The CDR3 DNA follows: TGTGCCAGCAGCTTAAGGACTAGCGGGACCACAGATACGCAGTATTTT. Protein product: CASSLRTSGTTDTQYF.

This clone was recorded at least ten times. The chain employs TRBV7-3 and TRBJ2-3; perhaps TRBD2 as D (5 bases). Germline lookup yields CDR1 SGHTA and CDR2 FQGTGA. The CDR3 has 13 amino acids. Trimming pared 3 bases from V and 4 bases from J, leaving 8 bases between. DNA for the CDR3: TGTGCCAGCAGCTTCGCGGGCGCAGATACGCAGTATTTT. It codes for CASSFAGADTQYF.

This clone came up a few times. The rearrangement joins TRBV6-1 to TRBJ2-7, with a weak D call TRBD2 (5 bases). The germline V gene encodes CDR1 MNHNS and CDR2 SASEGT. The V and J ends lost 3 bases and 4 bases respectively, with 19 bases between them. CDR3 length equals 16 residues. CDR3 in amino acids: CASSDDGGSPSYEQYF. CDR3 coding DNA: TGTGCCAGCAGTGACGATGGAGGAAGCCCTTCATACGAGCAGTACTTC.

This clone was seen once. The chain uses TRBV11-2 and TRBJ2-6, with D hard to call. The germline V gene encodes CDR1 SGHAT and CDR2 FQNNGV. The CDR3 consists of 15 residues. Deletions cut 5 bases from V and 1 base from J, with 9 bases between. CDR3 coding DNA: TGTGCCAGCAGCCAGCTCGTGTCTGGGGCCAACGTCCTGACTTTC. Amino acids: CASSQLVSGANVLTF.

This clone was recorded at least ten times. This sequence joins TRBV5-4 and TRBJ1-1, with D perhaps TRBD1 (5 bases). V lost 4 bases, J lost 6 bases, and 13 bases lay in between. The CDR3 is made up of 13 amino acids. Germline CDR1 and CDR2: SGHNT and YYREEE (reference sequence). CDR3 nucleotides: TGTGCCAGCAGCCTTAACAGGCGCTCTGAAGCTTTCTTT. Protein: CASSLNRRSEAFF. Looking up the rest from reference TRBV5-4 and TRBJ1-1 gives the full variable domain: ETGVTQSPTHLIKTRGQQVTLRCSSQSGHNTVSWYQQALGQGPQFIFQYYREEENGRGNFPPRFSGLQFPNYSSELNVNALELDDSALYLCASSLNRRSEAFFGQGTRLTVV.

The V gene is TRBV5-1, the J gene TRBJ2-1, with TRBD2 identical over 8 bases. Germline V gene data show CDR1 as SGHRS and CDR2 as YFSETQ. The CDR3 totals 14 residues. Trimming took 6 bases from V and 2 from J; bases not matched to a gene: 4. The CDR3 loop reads CASTAGGTYNEQFF. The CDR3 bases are TGCGCCAGCACCGCGGGAGGTACCTACAATGAGCAGTTCTTC.

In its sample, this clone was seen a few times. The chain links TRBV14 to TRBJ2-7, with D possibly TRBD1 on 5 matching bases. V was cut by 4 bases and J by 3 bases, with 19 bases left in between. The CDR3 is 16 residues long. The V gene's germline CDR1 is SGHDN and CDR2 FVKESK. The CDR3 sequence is CASSRLVGQGGYEQYF. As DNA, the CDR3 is TGTGCCAGCAGCCGATTAGTGGGTCAGGGCGGCTACGAGCAGTACTTC.

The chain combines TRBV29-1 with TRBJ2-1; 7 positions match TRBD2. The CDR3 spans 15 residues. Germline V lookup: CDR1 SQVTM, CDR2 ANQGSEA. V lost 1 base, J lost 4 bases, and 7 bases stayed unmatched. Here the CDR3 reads CSVEGFGTIYNEQFF. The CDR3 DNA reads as TGCAGCGTTGAAGGTTTTGGGACTATATACAATGAGCAGTTCTTC.

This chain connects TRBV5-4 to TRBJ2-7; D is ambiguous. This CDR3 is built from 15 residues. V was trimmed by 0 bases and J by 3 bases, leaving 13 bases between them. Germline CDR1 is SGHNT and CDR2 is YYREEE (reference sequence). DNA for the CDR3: TGTGCCAGCAGCTTGGGGGTAGACACCTACTACGAGCAGTACTTC. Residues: CASSLGVDTYYEQYF.

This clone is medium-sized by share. This CDR3 reads CASSSSVQGAPFTDTQYF. The CDR3, as DNA: TGTGCCAGCAGTTCGTCGGTTCAGGGAGCCCCTTTCACAGATACGCAGTATTTT. V gene TRBV28 combines with J gene TRBJ2-3; D possibly matches TRBD1 or TRBD2 (5 bases each). This CDR3 is built from 18 residues. The ends were cut back, 4 bases at V and 2 bases at J, with 22 bases in the middle. Germline-derived CDR1 and CDR2 are MDHEN and SYDVKM.

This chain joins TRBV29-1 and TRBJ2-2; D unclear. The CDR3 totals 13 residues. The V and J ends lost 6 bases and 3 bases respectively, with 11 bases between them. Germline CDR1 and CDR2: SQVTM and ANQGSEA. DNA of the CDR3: TGCAGCGTGTCGGCAGCTTACACCGGGGAGCTGTTTTTT. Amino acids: CSVSAAYTGELFF.

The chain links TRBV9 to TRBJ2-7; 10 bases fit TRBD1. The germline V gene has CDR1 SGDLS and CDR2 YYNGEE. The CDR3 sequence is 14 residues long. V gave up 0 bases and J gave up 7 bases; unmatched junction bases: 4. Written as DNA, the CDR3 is TGTGCCAGCAGCGTAGGACAGGGGGCTCGGGAGCAGTACTTC. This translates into CASSVGQGAREQYF.

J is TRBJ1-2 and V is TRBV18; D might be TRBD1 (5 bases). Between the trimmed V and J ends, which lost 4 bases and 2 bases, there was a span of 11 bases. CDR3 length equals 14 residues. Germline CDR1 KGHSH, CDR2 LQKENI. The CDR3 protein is CASSRRGDNYGYTF. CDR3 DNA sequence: TGTGCCAGCTCACGAAGAGGGGACAACTATGGCTACACCTTC. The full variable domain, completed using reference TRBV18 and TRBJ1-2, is NAGVMQNPRHLVRRRGQEARLRCSPMKGHSHVYWYRQLPEEGLKFMVYLQKENIIDESGMPKERFSAEFPKEGPSILRIQQVVRGDSAAYFCASSRRGDNYGYTFGSGTRLTVV.

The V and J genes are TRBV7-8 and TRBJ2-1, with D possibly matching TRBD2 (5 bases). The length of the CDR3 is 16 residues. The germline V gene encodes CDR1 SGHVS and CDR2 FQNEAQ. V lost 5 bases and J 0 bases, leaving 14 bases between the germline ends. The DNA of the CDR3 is TGTGCCAGCAGCCATGTCACGGGGTTCTCCTACAATGAGCAGTTCTTC. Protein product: CASSHVTGFSYNEQFF. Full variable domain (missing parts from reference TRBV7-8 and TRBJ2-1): GAGVSQSPRYKVAKRGQDVALRCDPISGHVSLFWYQQALGQGPEFLTYFQNEAQLDKSGLPSDRFFAERPEGSVSTLKIQRTQQEDSAVYLCASSHVTGFSYNEQFFGPGTRLTVL.

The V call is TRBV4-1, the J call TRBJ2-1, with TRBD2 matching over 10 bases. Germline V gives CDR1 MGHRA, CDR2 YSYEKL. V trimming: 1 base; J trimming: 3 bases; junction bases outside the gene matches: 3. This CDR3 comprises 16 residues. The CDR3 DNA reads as TGCGCCAGCAGCCAAGGACTAGCGGGCGTCTACAATGAGCAGTTCTTC. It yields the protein CASSQGLAGVYNEQFF.

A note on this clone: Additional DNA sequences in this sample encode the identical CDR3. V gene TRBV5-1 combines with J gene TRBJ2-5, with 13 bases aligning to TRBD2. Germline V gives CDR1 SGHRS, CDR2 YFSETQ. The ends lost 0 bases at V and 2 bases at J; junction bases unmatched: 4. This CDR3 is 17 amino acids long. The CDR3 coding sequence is TGCGCCAGCAGCTTGGCACTAGCGGGGGGGCCTCAAGAGACCCAGTACTTC. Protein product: CASSLALAGGPQETQYF.

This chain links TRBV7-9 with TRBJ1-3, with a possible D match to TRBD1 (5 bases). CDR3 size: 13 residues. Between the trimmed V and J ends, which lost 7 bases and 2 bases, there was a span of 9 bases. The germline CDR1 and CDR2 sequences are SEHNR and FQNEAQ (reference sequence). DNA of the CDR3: TGTGCCAGCATCCAGGGTGCTGGAAACACCATATATTTT. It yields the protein CASIQGAGNTIYF.

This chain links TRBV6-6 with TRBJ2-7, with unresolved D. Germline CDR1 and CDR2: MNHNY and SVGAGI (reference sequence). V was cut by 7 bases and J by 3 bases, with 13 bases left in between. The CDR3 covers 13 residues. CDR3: CASKGLKDYEQYF. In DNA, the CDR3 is TGTGCCAGCAAGGGTTTAAAGGACTACGAGCAGTACTTC.

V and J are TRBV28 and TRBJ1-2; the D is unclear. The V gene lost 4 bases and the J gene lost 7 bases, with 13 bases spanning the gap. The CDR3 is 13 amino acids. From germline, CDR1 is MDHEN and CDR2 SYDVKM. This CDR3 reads CASSYIRGRGYTF. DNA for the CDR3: TGTGCCAGCAGTTATATACGAGGACGTGGCTACACCTTC.

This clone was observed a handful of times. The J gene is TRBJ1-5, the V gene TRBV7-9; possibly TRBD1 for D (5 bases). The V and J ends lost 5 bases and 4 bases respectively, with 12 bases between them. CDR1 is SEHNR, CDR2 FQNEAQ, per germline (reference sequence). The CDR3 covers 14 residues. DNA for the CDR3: TGTGCCAGCAGCCCGCCGGGGCGAAATCAGCCCCAGCATTTT. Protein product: CASSPPGRNQPQHF.

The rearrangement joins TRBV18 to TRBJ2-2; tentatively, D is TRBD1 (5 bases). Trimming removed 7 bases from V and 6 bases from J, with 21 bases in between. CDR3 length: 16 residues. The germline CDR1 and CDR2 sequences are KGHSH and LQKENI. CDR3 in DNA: TGTGCCAGCTTTCTGGGCGGACATGGGCTTTCCGGGGAGCTGTTTTTT. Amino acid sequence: CASFLGGHGLSGELFF.

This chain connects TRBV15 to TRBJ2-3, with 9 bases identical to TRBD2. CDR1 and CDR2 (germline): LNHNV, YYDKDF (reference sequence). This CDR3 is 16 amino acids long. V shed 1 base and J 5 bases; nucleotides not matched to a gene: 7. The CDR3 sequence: CATSRGAGGHQDTQYF. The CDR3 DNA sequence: TGTGCCACCAGCAGAGGGGCGGGAGGGCACCAAGATACGCAGTATTTT. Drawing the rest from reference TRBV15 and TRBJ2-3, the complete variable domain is DAMVIQNPRYQVTQFGKPVTLSCSQTLNHNVMYWYQQKSSQAPKLLFHYYDKDFNNEADTPDNFQSRRPNTSFCFLDIRSPGLGDTAMYLCATSRGAGGHQDTQYFGPGTRLTVL.

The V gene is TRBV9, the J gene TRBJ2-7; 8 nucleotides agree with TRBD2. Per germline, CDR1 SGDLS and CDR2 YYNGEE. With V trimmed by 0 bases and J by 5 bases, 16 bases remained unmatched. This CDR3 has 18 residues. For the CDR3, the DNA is TGTGCCAGCAGCGTAGAAGCCGGAAAAGCGGGAGACCGCAACGAGCAGTACTTC. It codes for CASSVEAGKAGDRNEQYF.

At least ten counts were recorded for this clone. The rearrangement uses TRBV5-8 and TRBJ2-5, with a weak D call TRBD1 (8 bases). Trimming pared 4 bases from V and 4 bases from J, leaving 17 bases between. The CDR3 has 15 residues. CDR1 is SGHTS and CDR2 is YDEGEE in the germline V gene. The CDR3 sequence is CASSRGQGGGETQYF. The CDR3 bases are TGTGCCAGCAGCCGTGGACAGGGCGGGGGAGAGACCCAGTACTTC.